A selection of T cell receptor beta chains follows, all from one sample in a study of sequential checkpoint blockade in melanoma. The protocol was immunoSEQ multiplex PCR, while the TCRdb copy is restricted to in-frame clones and leaves out a portion. The sample holds 18,000 or so clones; around 74% are singletons and the top ten take roughly 35%. The sequenced sample was CD8+ T cells sorted from blood (inferred from file names), obtained from a patient given nivolumab and ipilimumab in sequence. The receptors were gathered from a human donor with melanoma. Each CDR3 is given with its conserved first and last residue. The D gene is left open where the match is weak. Clone size is given for some rows only: seen once, a few or many times, or a class if the clone is expanded.

D gene: TRBD1; clone size: few; J gene: TRBJ2-1; V gene: TRBV11-2; CDR3 protein: CASSPGTGGEQFF; CDR3 DNA: TGTGCCAGCAGCCCAGGGACAGGGGGTGAGCAGTTCTTC
D gene: -; clone size: -; J gene: TRBJ1-1; V gene: TRBV19; CDR3 protein: CASSISVNTEAFF; CDR3 DNA: TGTGCCAGTAGTATATCCGTGAACACTGAAGCTTTCTTT
D gene: TRBD2; clone size: once; J gene: TRBJ2-1; V gene: TRBV6-4; CDR3 protein: CASSEASGGANEQFF; CDR3 DNA: TGTGCCAGCAGTGAGGCTAGCGGGGGGGCCAATGAGCAGTTCTTC
D gene: -; clone size: -; J gene: TRBJ2-1; V gene: TRBV27; CDR3 protein: CASSFGSYNEQFF; CDR3 DNA: TGTGCCAGCAGTTTTGGCAGCTACAATGAGCAGTTCTTC
D gene: -; clone size: once; J gene: TRBJ2-3; V gene: TRBV10-1; CDR3 protein: CASSESILPTDTQYF; CDR3 DNA: TGCGCCAGCAGTGAGTCTATCCTCCCCACAGATACGCAGTATTTT
D gene: TRBD1; clone size: -; J gene: TRBJ2-5; V gene: TRBV7-9; CDR3 protein: CASSLARGHETQYF; CDR3 DNA: TGTGCCAGCAGCTTAGCCAGGGGGCATGAGACCCAGTACTTC
D gene: -; clone size: -; J gene: TRBJ2-5; V gene: TRBV7-7; CDR3 protein: CASSLYDRPGETQYF; CDR3 DNA: TGTGCCAGCAGCTTATACGACAGGCCTGGGGAGACCCAGTACTTC
D gene: -; clone size: few; J gene: TRBJ1-6; V gene: TRBV30; CDR3 protein: CAWSVKGGSPLHF; CDR3 DNA: TGTGCCTGGAGTGTAAAGGGCGGGTCACCCCTCCACTTT
D gene: -; clone size: -; J gene: TRBJ2-2; V gene: TRBV2; CDR3 protein: CASRATGSGELFF; CDR3 DNA: TGTGCCAGCAGGGCTACAGGATCCGGGGAGCTGTTTTTT
D gene: -; clone size: once; J gene: TRBJ2-7; V gene: TRBV6-5; CDR3 protein: CASSYNRAYEQYF; CDR3 DNA: TGTGCCAGCAGTTACAACAGGGCCTACGAGCAGTACTTC
D gene: TRBD1; clone size: medium-sized; J gene: TRBJ2-7; V gene: TRBV28; CDR3 protein: CASRDGQGYYEQYF; CDR3 DNA: TGTGCCAGCAGGGACGGACAGGGGTACTACGAGCAGTACTTC
D gene: -; clone size: -; J gene: TRBJ1-1; V gene: TRBV27; CDR3 protein: CATRPYRENTEAFF; CDR3 DNA: TGTGCCACACGACCCTATCGGGAGAACACTGAAGCTTTCTTT
D gene: -; clone size: -; J gene: TRBJ2-2; V gene: TRBV15; CDR3 protein: CATTTGTTNTGELFF; CDR3 DNA: TGTGCCACCACGACAGGAACCACGAACACCGGGGAGCTGTTTTTT
D gene: -; clone size: -; J gene: TRBJ1-4; V gene: TRBV7-9; CDR3 protein: CASRQGGNNEKLFF; CDR3 DNA: TGTGCCAGCAGGCAAGGAGGGAATAATGAAAAACTGTTTTTT
D gene: TRBD2; clone size: -; J gene: TRBJ2-4; V gene: TRBV4-2; CDR3 protein: CASSRQRGGDINIQYF; CDR3 DNA: TGTGCCAGCAGCCGGCAGCGGGGGGGGGACATAAACATTCAGTACTTC
D gene: TRBD2; clone size: -; J gene: TRBJ2-7; V gene: TRBV5-4; CDR3 protein: CASSDEAGVGGYEQYF; CDR3 DNA: TGTGCCAGCAGCGACGAGGCGGGAGTTGGTGGGTACGAGCAGTACTTC
D gene: -; clone size: -; J gene: TRBJ2-7; V gene: TRBV9; CDR3 protein: CASSVGAGSSYEQYF; CDR3 DNA: TGTGCCAGCAGCGTAGGAGCGGGTAGCTCCTACGAGCAGTACTTC
D gene: TRBD1; clone size: -; J gene: TRBJ2-3; V gene: TRBV5-1; CDR3 protein: CATSEGATSTDTQYF; CDR3 DNA: TGCGCCACCTCTGAGGGGGCAACTAGCACAGATACGCAGTATTTT
D gene: -; clone size: -; J gene: TRBJ2-7; V gene: TRBV11-3; CDR3 protein: CASSLTDFNEQYF; CDR3 DNA: TGTGCCAGCAGCTTAACCGACTTTAACGAGCAGTACTTC
D gene: -; clone size: -; J gene: TRBJ2-7; V gene: TRBV6-1; CDR3 protein: CASSPGVGPSYEQYF; CDR3 DNA: TGTGCCAGCAGTCCAGGGGTAGGGCCCTCCTACGAGCAGTACTTC
D gene: TRBD1; clone size: -; J gene: TRBJ2-7; V gene: TRBV7-9; CDR3 protein: CASSWADRGTYEQYF; CDR3 DNA: TGTGCCAGCAGTTGGGCGGACAGGGGAACCTACGAGCAGTACTTC
D gene: TRBD1; clone size: -; J gene: TRBJ2-2; V gene: TRBV13; CDR3 protein: CAGGIQGALGTGELFF; CDR3 DNA: TGTGCCGGTGGAATACAGGGGGCGCTTGGCACCGGGGAGCTGTTTTTT
D gene: TRBD1; clone size: -; J gene: TRBJ2-7; V gene: TRBV6-1; CDR3 protein: CASSEETGGKDEQYF; CDR3 DNA: TGTGCCAGCAGTGAAGAGACAGGGGGCAAGGACGAGCAGTACTTC
D gene: TRBD2; clone size: -; J gene: TRBJ2-1; V gene: TRBV27; CDR3 protein: CASVSLADYNEQFF; CDR3 DNA: TGTGCCAGCGTCTCCCTAGCGGACTACAATGAGCAGTTCTTC
D gene: -; clone size: -; J gene: TRBJ2-2; V gene: TRBV10-1; CDR3 protein: CARKGGKGGELFF; CDR3 DNA: TGCGCCAGGAAAGGCGGGAAGGGCGGGGAGCTGTTTTTT
D gene: TRBD1; clone size: -; J gene: TRBJ1-5; V gene: TRBV28; CDR3 protein: CASSFVTGTNQPQHF; CDR3 DNA: TGTGCCAGCAGTTTCGTGACAGGGACCAATCAGCCCCAGCATTTT
D gene: TRBD1; clone size: few; J gene: TRBJ1-5; V gene: TRBV28; CDR3 protein: CASRRTGEVQPQHF; CDR3 DNA: TGTGCCAGTAGGAGAACAGGGGAGGTTCAGCCCCAGCATTTT
D gene: -; clone size: -; J gene: TRBJ2-7; V gene: TRBV10-2; CDR3 protein: CASSGTERDEQYF; CDR3 DNA: TGCGCCAGCAGTGGGACAGAGAGAGACGAGCAGTACTTC
D gene: TRBD1; clone size: -; J gene: TRBJ1-1; V gene: TRBV10-2; CDR3 protein: CASKGQGITEAFF; CDR3 DNA: TGCGCCAGCAAGGGACAGGGGATCACTGAAGCTTTCTTT
D gene: -; clone size: -; J gene: TRBJ1-3; V gene: TRBV7-2; CDR3 protein: CASSPTASSGNTIYF; CDR3 DNA: TGTGCCAGCAGCCCCACAGCCTCCTCTGGAAACACCATATATTTT
D gene: -; clone size: -; J gene: TRBJ2-7; V gene: TRBV19; CDR3 protein: CASSSRDFRNTYEQYF; CDR3 DNA: TGTGCCAGTAGTAGCCGGGACTTCAGAAACACCTACGAGCAGTACTTC
D gene: TRBD1; clone size: -; J gene: TRBJ1-1; V gene: TRBV7-2; CDR3 protein: CASSPWTGGNTEAFF; CDR3 DNA: TGTGCCAGCAGCCCCTGGACAGGGGGCAACACTGAAGCTTTCTTT
D gene: TRBD1; clone size: -; J gene: TRBJ2-2; V gene: TRBV29-1; CDR3 protein: CSVPTGVTAGELFF; CDR3 DNA: TGCAGCGTTCCCACAGGGGTCACAGCCGGGGAGCTGTTTTTT
D gene: TRBD2; clone size: few; J gene: TRBJ2-1; V gene: TRBV28; CDR3 protein: CASSFPPGTSGRVDPRYNEQFF; CDR3 DNA: TGTGCCAGCAGTTTTCCCCCGGGGACTAGCGGGAGGGTGGATCCTCGCTACAATGAGCAGTTCTTC
D gene: TRBD1; clone size: once; J gene: TRBJ1-1; V gene: TRBV10-3; CDR3 protein: CAISEKAGGNTEAFF; CDR3 DNA: TGTGCCATCAGTGAGAAGGCAGGGGGGAACACTGAAGCTTTCTTT
D gene: -; clone size: -; J gene: TRBJ1-4; V gene: TRBV5-5; CDR3 protein: CASSLPDSGDEKLFF; CDR3 DNA: TGTGCCAGCAGCTTGCCGGACAGCGGTGATGAAAAACTGTTTTTT
D gene: -; clone size: -; J gene: TRBJ2-7; V gene: TRBV6-5; CDR3 protein: CASSYTPREQYF; CDR3 DNA: TGTGCCAGCAGTTACACCCCCCGGGAGCAGTACTTC
D gene: TRBD1; clone size: once; J gene: TRBJ1-6; V gene: TRBV7-2; CDR3 protein: CASSLTGGDYNSPLHF; CDR3 DNA: TGTGCCAGCAGCTTGACAGGGGGCGACTATAATTCACCCCTCCACTTT
D gene: -; clone size: -; J gene: TRBJ2-7; V gene: TRBV10-2; CDR3 protein: CASSAGTLAYEQYF; CDR3 DNA: TGCGCCAGCAGTGCGGGGACATTGGCCTACGAGCAGTACTTC
D gene: -; clone size: medium-sized; J gene: TRBJ1-3; V gene: TRBV10-3; CDR3 protein: CAISTGQLDIYF; CDR3 DNA: TGTGCCATCAGTACCGGACAGCTAGACATATATTTT
D gene: -; clone size: -; J gene: TRBJ2-7; V gene: TRBV7-9; CDR3 protein: CASSLEDSPGEQYF; CDR3 DNA: TGTGCCAGCAGCTTAGAGGACTCCCCGGGCGAGCAGTACTTC
D gene: TRBD1; clone size: -; J gene: TRBJ2-1; V gene: TRBV7-6; CDR3 protein: CASSLPPGQGSNEQFF; CDR3 DNA: TGTGCCAGCAGCTTACCTCCGGGACAGGGAAGCAATGAGCAGTTCTTC
D gene: -; clone size: -; J gene: TRBJ2-1; V gene: TRBV7-2; CDR3 protein: CASSLVGISYNEQFF; CDR3 DNA: TGTGCCAGCAGCTTAGTCGGGATATCCTACAATGAGCAGTTCTTC
D gene: TRBD1; clone size: -; J gene: TRBJ2-7; V gene: TRBV6-1; CDR3 protein: CASSEATGNAYEQYF; CDR3 DNA: TGTGCCAGCAGTGAAGCGACAGGGAACGCCTACGAGCAGTACTTC
D gene: -; clone size: few; J gene: TRBJ2-5; V gene: TRBV9; CDR3 protein: CASSPLAGWRKTQYF; CDR3 DNA: TGTGCCAGCAGCCCCCTTGCGGGATGGCGAAAGACCCAGTACTTC
D gene: -; clone size: -; J gene: TRBJ2-7; V gene: TRBV6-6; CDR3 protein: CASSYSASTSSYEQYF; CDR3 DNA: TGTGCCAGCAGTTACTCAGCGTCGACCAGCTCCTACGAGCAGTACTTC